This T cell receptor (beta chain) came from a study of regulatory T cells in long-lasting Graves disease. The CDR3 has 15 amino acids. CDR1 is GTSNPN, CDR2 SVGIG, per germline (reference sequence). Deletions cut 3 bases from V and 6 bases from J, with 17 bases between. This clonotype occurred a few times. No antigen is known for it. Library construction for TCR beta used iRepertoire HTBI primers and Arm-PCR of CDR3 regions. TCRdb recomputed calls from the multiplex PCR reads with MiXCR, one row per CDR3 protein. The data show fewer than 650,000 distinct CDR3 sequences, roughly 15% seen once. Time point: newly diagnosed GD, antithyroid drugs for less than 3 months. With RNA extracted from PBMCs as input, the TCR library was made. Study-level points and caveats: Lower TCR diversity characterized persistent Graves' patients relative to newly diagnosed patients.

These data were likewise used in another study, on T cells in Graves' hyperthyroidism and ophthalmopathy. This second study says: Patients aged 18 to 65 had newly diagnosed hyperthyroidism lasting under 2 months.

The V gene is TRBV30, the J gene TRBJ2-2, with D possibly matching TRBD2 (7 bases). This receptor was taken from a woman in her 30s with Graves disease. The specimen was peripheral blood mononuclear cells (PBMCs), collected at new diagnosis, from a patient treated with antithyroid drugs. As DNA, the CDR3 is TGTGCCTGGAGGTTCGGGGGGCGTGAGTCCGGGGAGCTGTTTTTT. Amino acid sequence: CAWRFGGRESGELFF.